This T cell receptor beta chain was recovered during a study of blood T cell repertoires in COVID-19. Data came from immunoSEQ multiplex PCR; TCRdb stores just in-frame clones and leaves some out. The table lists about 280,000 clones, 86% of them singletons, with around 14% in the top ten. The V gene's germline CDR1 is MNHEY and CDR2 SMNVEV (reference sequence). This CDR3 is 14 amino acids long. Losses at the gene ends were 0 bases for V and 4 bases for J; bases not matched to a gene: 1. This receptor was obtained from a woman in her sixties or seventies with COVID-19, enrolled during active disease. The sample taken for sequencing was peripheral blood. The chain carries TRBV27 and TRBJ2-3; TRBD1 matches 7 bases. CDR3 amino acids: CASSLSQGADTQYF. The CDR3 nucleotides read TGTGCCAGCAGTTTATCCCAGGGGGCAGATACGCAGTATTTT.